This T cell receptor beta chain originates from a study of control samples from healthy donors and cancer patients. CDR3 length equals 15 residues. Germline trimming cut 3 bases from V and 1 base from J; bases unmatched to any gene: 5. CDR1 is SGHRS and CDR2 is YFSETQ in the germline V gene. TCRdb's table, derived via immunoSEQ multiplex PCR, lists solely in-frame clones and lacks some. The sample yields roughly 130,000 clones, more than 85% seen once. Material: blood. This chain joins TRBV5-1 and TRBJ2-5, with 8 bases that match TRBD2. The sequence was obtained from a man in his late teens or twenties in good health. For the CDR3, the DNA is TGCGCCAGCAGCTCGTTAGCGGGGAGCCAAGAGACCCAGTACTTC. Encoded protein: CASSSLAGSQETQYF.